This record concerns one T cell receptor (beta chain) sequence. The antigen remains unidentified. This entry comes from a study of cytomegalovirus exposure and HLA in healthy donors. Overall study findings and caveats: An assumption of roughly uniform sequencing depth across donors underlay the presence/absence analyses. Earlier analysis found most TCR beta V segments productive about 87% or about 30% of the time.

With 60 Vbeta and 13 Jbeta primers, the PCR was carried out. Sequencing used immunoSEQ multiplex PCR; TCRdb keeps in-frame clones, though not all of them. The table includes 200,000 to 300,000 clones, roughly 84% detected once. V was pared by 5 bases and J by 0 bases, with 4 bases between. CDR1 LNHDA and CDR2 SQIVND come from the germline V gene (reference sequence). The CDR3 loop spans 12 amino acids. The rearrangement links TRBV19 to TRBJ2-5, with D uncertain. Sequenced: PBMCs. The receptor comes from a girl aged 2 to 9 in good health and CMV-seronegative. The chain's CDR3 is CASSLNQETQYF. CDR3 bases: TGTGCCAGTAGTCTAAACCAAGAGACCCAGTACTTC.